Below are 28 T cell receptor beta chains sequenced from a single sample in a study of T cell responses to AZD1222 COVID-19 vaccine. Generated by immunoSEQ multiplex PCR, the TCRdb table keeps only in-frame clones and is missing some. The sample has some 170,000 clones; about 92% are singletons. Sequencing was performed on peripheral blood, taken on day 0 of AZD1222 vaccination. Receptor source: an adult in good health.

CDR3: CASSTPGTQNNEQFF. DNA of the CDR3: TGTGCCAGCAGCACGCCCGGGACGCAAAACAATGAGCAGTTCTTC. The chain joins TRBV5-8 to TRBJ2-1, with D tentatively TRBD1 or TRBD2 (5 bases each). The CDR3 is 15 residues long. Trimming removed 4 bases at V and 5 bases at J, with 16 bases between. CDR1 and CDR2 from the germline V gene are SGHTS and YDEGEE.

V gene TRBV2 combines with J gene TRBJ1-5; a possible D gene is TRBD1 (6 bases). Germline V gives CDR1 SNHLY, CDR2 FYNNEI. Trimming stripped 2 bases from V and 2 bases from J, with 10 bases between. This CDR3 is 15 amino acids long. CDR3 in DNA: TGTGCCAGCAGTGAAATGGGGGCTGGCAATCAGCCCCAGCATTTT. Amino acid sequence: CASSEMGAGNQPQHF.

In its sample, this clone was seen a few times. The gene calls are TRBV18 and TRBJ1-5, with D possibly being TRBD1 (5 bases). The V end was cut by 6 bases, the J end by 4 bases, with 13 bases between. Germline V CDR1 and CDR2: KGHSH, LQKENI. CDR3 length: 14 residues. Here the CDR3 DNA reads TGTGCCAGCTCTACCAGTCGGGGGAATCAGCCCCAGCATTTT. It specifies CASSTSRGNQPQHF.

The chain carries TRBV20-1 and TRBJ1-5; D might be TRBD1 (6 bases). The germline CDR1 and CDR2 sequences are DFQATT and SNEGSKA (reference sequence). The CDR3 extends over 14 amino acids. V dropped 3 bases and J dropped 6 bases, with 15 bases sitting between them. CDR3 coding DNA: TGCAGTGCTAGTCCCCCGGGGGCTGGTCAGCCCCAGCATTTT. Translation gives CSASPPGAGQPQHF.

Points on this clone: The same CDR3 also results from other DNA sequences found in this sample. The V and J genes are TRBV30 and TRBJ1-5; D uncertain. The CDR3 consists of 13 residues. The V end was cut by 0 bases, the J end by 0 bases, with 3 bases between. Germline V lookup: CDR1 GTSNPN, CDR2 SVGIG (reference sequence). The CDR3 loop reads CAWSVLSNQPQHF. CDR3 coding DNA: TGTGCCTGGAGTGTACTTAGCAATCAGCCCCAGCATTTT.

The CDR3 DNA is TGTGCCAGTAGTGCCAGACTAGCGGGGGGAGTCGAGCAGTTCTTC. Amino acids: CASSARLAGGVEQFF. V usage is TRBV19 and J usage is TRBJ2-1, with 13 bases that match TRBD2. V lost 5 bases, J lost 10 bases, and 8 bases stayed unmatched. Germline V gives CDR1 LNHDA, CDR2 SQIVND (reference sequence). CDR3 length equals 15 residues.

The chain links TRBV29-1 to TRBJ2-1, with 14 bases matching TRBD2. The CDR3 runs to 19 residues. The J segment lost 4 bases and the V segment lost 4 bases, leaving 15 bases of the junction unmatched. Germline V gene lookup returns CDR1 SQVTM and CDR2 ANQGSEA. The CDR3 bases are TGCAGCGTTGGAGGGGAGGGGACTAGCGGGGGCCTAAAATACAATGAGCAGTTCTTC. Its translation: CSVGGEGTSGGLKYNEQFF.

CDR3 sequence: CASSRGGTDTQYF. DNA for the CDR3: TGTGCCAGCAGCAGGGGGGGGACAGATACGCAGTATTTT. The chain couples TRBV5-4 to TRBJ2-3; perhaps TRBD2 as D (7 bases). Trimming took off 4 bases at V and 3 bases at J, with 9 bases between the two ends. This CDR3 is built from 13 residues. CDR1 and CDR2 (germline): SGHNT, YYREEE (reference sequence). The variable domain in full, completed from reference TRBV5-4 and TRBJ2-3, reads ETGVTQSPTHLIKTRGQQVTLRCSSQSGHNTVSWYQQALGQGPQFIFQYYREEENGRGNFPPRFSGLQFPNYSSELNVNALELDDSALYLCASSRGGTDTQYFGPGTRLTVL.

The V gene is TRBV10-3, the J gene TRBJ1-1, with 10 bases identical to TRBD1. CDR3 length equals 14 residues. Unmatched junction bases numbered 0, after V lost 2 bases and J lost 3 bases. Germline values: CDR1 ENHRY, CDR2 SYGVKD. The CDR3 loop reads CAISEGQGDTEAFF. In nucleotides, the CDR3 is TGTGCCATCAGTGAGGGACAGGGGGACACTGAAGCTTTCTTT.

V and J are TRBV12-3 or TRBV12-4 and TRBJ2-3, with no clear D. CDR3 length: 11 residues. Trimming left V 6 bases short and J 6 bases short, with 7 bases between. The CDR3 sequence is CASSSLDTQYF. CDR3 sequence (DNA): TGTGCCAGCAGCTCTCTGGATACGCAGTATTTT.

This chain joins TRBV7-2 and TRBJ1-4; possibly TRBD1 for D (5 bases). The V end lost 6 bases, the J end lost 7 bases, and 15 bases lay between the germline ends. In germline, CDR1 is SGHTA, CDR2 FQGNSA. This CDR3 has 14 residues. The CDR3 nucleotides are TGTGCCAGCAGTTTGGGGAGAGGGGCTGAAAAACTGTTTTTT. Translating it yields CASSLGRGAEKLFF.

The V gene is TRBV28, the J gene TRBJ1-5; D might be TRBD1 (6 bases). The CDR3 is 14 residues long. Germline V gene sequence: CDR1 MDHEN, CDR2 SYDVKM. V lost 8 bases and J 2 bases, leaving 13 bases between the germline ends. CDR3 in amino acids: CASWGRGGNQPQHF. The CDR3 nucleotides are TGTGCCAGCTGGGGCAGGGGCGGCAATCAGCCCCAGCATTTT.

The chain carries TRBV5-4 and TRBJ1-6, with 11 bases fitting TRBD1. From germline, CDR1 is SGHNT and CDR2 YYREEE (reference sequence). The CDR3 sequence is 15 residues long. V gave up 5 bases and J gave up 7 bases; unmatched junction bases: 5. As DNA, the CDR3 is TGTGCCAGCAGGACCGGACAGGGGGCGAATTCACCCCTCCACTTT. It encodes CASRTGQGANSPLHF.

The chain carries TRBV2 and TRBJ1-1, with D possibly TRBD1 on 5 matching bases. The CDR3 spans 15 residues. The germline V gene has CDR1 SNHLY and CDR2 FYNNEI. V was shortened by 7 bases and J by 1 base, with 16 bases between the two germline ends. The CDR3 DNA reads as TGTGCCAGCATTACAAGCGGGGCCCAGAACACTGAAGCTTTCTTT. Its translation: CASITSGAQNTEAFF.

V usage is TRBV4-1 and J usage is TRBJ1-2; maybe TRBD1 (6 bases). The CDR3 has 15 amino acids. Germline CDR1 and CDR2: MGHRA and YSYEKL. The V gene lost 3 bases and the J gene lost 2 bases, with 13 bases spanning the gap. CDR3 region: CASSQDSAQNYGYTF. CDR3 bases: TGCGCCAGCAGCCAGGACAGTGCGCAAAACTATGGCTACACCTTC.

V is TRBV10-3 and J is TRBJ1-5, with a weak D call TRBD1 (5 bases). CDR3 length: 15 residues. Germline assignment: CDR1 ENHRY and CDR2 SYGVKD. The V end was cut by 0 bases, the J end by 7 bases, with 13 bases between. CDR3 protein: CAISESTGGIQPQHF. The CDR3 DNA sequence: TGTGCCATCAGTGAGTCGACCGGGGGGATCCAGCCCCAGCATTTT.

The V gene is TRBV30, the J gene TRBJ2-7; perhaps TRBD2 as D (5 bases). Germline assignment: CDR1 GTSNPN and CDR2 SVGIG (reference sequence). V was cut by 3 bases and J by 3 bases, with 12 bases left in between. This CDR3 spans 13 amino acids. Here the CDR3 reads CAWRLGSLYEQYF. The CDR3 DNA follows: TGTGCCTGGAGACTAGGCAGCCTCTACGAGCAGTACTTC. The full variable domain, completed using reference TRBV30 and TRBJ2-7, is SQTIHQWPATLVQPVGSPLSLECTVEGTSNPNLYWYRQAAGRGLQLLFYSVGIGQISSEVPQNLSASRPQDRQFILSSKKLLLSDSGFYLCAWRLGSLYEQYFGPGTRLTVT.

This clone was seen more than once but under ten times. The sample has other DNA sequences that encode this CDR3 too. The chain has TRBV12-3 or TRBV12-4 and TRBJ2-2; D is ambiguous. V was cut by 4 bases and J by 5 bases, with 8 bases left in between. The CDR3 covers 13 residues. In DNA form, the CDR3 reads TGTGCCAGCAGTTCAAGGGTAACCGGGGAGCTGTTTTTT. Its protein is CASSSRVTGELFF.

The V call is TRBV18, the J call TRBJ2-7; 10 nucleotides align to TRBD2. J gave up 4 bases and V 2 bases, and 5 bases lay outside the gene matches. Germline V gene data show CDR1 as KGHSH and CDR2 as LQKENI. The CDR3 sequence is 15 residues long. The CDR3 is CASSPMLAGDYEQYF. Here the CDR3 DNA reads TGTGCCAGCTCACCAATGCTAGCGGGGGATTACGAGCAGTACTTC.

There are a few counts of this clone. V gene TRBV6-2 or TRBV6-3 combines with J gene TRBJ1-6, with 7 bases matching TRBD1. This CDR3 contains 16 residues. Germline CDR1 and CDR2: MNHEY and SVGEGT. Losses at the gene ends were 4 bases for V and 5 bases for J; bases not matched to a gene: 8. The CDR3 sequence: CASSSLQTGDNSPLHF. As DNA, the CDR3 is TGTGCCAGCAGTTCCCTTCAAACAGGGGATAATTCACCCCTCCACTTT.

The CDR3 is CASSLSSGGYNEQFF. For the CDR3, the DNA is TGTGCCAGCAGCCTGTCTAGCGGGGGGTACAATGAGCAGTTCTTC. V gene TRBV5-8 combines with J gene TRBJ2-1; 11 bases agree with TRBD2. Unmatched junction bases numbered 4, after V lost 4 bases and J lost 4 bases. CDR1 SGHTS and CDR2 YDEGEE come from the germline V gene. The CDR3 is 15 residues long. The complete variable domain, with remaining parts taken from reference TRBV5-8 and TRBJ2-1, reads EAGVTQSPTHLIKTRGQQATLRCSPISGHTSVYWYQQALGLGLQFLLWYDEGEERNRGNFPPRFSGRQFPNYSSELNVNALELEDSALYLCASSLSSGGYNEQFFGPGTRLTVL.

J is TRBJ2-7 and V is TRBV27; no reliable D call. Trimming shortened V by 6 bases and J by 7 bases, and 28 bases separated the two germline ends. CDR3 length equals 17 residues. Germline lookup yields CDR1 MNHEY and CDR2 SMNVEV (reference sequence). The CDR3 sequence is CASSPTRVLITLREQYF. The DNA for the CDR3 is TGTGCCAGCAGCCCGACCCGGGTTCTCATTACATTACGGGAGCAGTACTTC.

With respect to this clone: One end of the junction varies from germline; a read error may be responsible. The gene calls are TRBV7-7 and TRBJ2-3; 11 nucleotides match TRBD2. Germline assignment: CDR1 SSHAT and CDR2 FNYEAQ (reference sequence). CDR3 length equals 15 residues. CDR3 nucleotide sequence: TGTGCTAGCAGCCCGACTAGCGGGGTCACAGATACGCAGTATTTT. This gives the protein CASSPTSGVTDTQYF.

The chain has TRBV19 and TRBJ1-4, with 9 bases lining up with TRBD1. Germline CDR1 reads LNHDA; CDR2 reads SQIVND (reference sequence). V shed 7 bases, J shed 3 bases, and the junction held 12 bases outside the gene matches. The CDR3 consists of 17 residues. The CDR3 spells CASKRQGVGQANEKLFF. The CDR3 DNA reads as TGTGCCAGTAAGAGACAGGGGGTCGGGCAGGCTAATGAAAAACTGTTTTTT.

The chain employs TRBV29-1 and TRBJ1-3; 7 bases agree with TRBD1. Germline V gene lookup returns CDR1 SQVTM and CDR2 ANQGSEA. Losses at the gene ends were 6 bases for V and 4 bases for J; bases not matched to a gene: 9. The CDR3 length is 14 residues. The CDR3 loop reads CSVKEGAKGNTIYF. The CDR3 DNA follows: TGCAGCGTCAAGGAGGGGGCGAAGGGAAACACCATATATTTT.

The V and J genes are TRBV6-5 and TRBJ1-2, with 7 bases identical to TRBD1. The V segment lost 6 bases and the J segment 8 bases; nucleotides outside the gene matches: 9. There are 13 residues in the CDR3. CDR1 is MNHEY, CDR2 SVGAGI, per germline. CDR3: CASSPRQGGGYTF. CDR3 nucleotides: TGTGCCAGCAGCCCCCGACAGGGCGGCGGCTACACCTTC.

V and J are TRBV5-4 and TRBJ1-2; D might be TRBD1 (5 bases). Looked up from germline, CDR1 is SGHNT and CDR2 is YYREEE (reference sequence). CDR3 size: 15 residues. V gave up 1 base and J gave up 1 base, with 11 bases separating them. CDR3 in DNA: TGTGCCAGCAGCTTGTCCCTCAGGGTTAACTATGGCTACACCTTC. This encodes CASSLSLRVNYGYTF.

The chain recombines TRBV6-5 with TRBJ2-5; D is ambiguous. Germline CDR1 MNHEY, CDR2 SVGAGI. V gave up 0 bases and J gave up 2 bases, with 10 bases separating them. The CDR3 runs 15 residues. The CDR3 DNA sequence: TGTGCCAGCAGTTACTCAGCAATGCGGCAAGAGACCCAGTACTTC. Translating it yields CASSYSAMRQETQYF.